Below, one TCR beta chain is given with its context. Its matching antigen is unknown. The donors, all healthy, were Caucasians living in Russia, aged roughly 6 to 100. This record belongs to a study of blood T cells in healthy people across ages. This CDR3 has 13 amino acids. Germline lookup yields CDR1 ENHRY and CDR2 SYGVKD. V was clipped by 6 bases and J by 8 bases, with 13 bases between them. The use of a sample-barcoded 5' primer and a J-beta primer mix characterized a second PCR of 7 to 11 cycles. Using its own MiXCR run on the 5' RACE reads, TCRdb lists one record per CDR3 protein. The data contain roughly 1.4 million distinct CDR3 sequences, almost 60% of them singletons. Regarding the study as a whole: Older age went with lower TCR beta diversity per million T cells, in a roughly linear way.

The TCR comes from a man aged 18-30 years in good health. The J gene is TRBJ1-4, the V gene TRBV10-3, with TRBD1 as a possible D gene (5 bases). The sample was blood. DNA of the CDR3: TGTGCCATCAGGGGGCCCGGACGCGAAAAACTGTTTTTT. As protein: CAIRGPGREKLFF.